The 20 T cell receptor beta chains presented below share a single source sample, sequenced in a study of blood T cell repertoires in COVID-19. Assay: immunoSEQ multiplex PCR; the TCRdb copy retains only in-frame clones and omits some. The sample yields about 100,000 clones, approximately 92% seen once. Sequencing was done on a sample of peripheral blood. Receptors were obtained from a man aged 45-60 years with active COVID-19.

The chain uses TRBV5-5 and TRBJ2-1; a possible D gene is TRBD2 (5 bases). CDR3 length: 15 residues. The germline V gene has CDR1 SGHKS and CDR2 YYEKEE (reference sequence). V was trimmed by 4 bases and J by 9 bases, leaving 20 bases between them. DNA of the CDR3: TGTGCCAGCAGCACCGAGACCCGCGGGCGCTTTGAGCAGTTCTTC. Translating it yields CASSTETRGRFEQFF.

This sequence joins TRBV7-8 and TRBJ2-1; a possible D gene is TRBD1 (7 bases). The length of the CDR3 is 16 residues. Trimming removed 4 bases at V and 6 bases at J, with 19 bases between. Germline loops: CDR1 SGHVS, CDR2 FQNEAQ. The CDR3 loop is CASSSVWAGGFNEQFF. DNA for the CDR3: TGTGCCAGCAGCTCCGTCTGGGCAGGGGGGTTCAATGAGCAGTTCTTC.

The rearrangement uses TRBV3-1 (or the pseudogene TRBV3-2) and TRBJ1-2, with 7 nucleotides matching TRBD1. Germline V gives CDR1 LGHDT, CDR2 YNNKEL (reference sequence). V trimming: 1 base; J trimming: 9 bases; junction bases outside the gene matches: 2. This CDR3 comprises 12 residues. The CDR3 here is CASSQVGQSYTF. The DNA for the CDR3 is TGTGCCAGCAGCCAAGTGGGACAGAGCTACACCTTC.

The CDR3 DNA is TGTGCCAGCAGTCCCGGACTAGCCTCCTACAATGAGCAGTTCTTC. Amino acids: CASSPGLASYNEQFF. The rearrangement uses TRBV7-3 and TRBJ2-1; TRBD2 agrees at 8 bases. Germline V CDR1 and CDR2: SGHTA, FQGTGA. The CDR3 runs 15 residues. J gave up 0 bases and V 6 bases, and 4 bases lay outside the gene matches.

The rearrangement links TRBV30 to TRBJ1-1; TRBD1 might be the D (6 bases). The CDR3 runs to 13 residues. V dropped 2 bases and J dropped 4 bases, with 11 bases sitting between them. Germline V lookup: CDR1 GTSNPN, CDR2 SVGIG (reference sequence). The CDR3 DNA reads as TGTGCCTGGAGTCGGGTGGGGGCCACTGAAGCTTTCTTT. Translated: CAWSRVGATEAFF.

V usage is TRBV7-3 and J usage is TRBJ2-4; D might be TRBD1 (6 bases). V dropped 5 bases and J dropped 8 bases, with 16 bases sitting between them. Per the germline V gene, CDR1 is SGHTA and CDR2 is FQGTGA. CDR3 length equals 14 residues. The CDR3, as DNA: TGTGCCAGCAGCCCCACAGGGCTCGGGGACATTCAGTACTTC. This encodes CASSPTGLGDIQYF.

The gene calls are TRBV3-1 (or the pseudogene TRBV3-2) and TRBJ2-2; 10 bases align to TRBD2. The CDR3 spans 19 residues. Unmatched junction bases numbered 9, after V lost 1 base and J lost 1 base. The germline gives CDR1 LGHDT, CDR2 YNNKEL (reference sequence). The CDR3 DNA is TGTGCCAGCAGCCAAGTTCTAGGAGCGGGAGGGAAGAACACCGGGGAGCTGTTTTTT. Encoded protein: CASSQVLGAGGKNTGELFF.

The chain combines TRBV19 with TRBJ2-7; tentatively, D is TRBD1 (5 bases). Per germline, CDR1 LNHDA and CDR2 SQIVND (reference sequence). The CDR3 is 12 amino acids. Deletions cut 4 bases from V and 6 bases from J, with 10 bases between. CDR3 amino acids: CASSSRGGEQYF. The CDR3 bases are TGTGCCAGTAGTAGTAGGGGCGGCGAGCAGTACTTC.

This clone showed up just a few times. CDR3 residues: CASSKGGITGELFF. In DNA, the CDR3 is TGTGCCAGCAGCAAAGGAGGGATAACCGGGGAGCTGTTTTTT. The chain has TRBV7-3 and TRBJ2-2; the D gene is possibly TRBD2 (6 bases). CDR1 is SGHTA and CDR2 is FQGTGA in the germline V gene. Deletions cut 5 bases from V and 5 bases from J, with 12 bases between. CDR3 length equals 14 residues.

The chain combines TRBV6-5 with TRBJ1-3; no reliable D call. The CDR3 has 13 residues. Germline lookup yields CDR1 MNHEY and CDR2 SVGAGI. V dropped 6 bases and J dropped 1 base, with 7 bases sitting between them. The CDR3 spells CASSGSSGNTIYF. CDR3 DNA sequence: TGTGCCAGCAGCGGGTCATCTGGAAACACCATATATTTT.

This clone was counted once. This chain links TRBV27 with TRBJ1-1; 9 nucleotides line up with TRBD1. This CDR3 has 16 amino acids. V shed 0 bases, J shed 4 bases, and the junction held 6 bases outside the gene matches. CDR1 is MNHEY, CDR2 SMNVEV, per germline (reference sequence). This chain's CDR3 is CASSLSHGTGFTEAFF. CDR3 coding DNA: TGTGCCAGCAGTTTATCGCACGGGACAGGGTTCACTGAAGCTTTCTTT.

This clone was counted between two and nine times. The rearrangement uses TRBV7-9 and TRBJ1-5; D is unclear. Deletions cut 1 base from V and 6 bases from J, with 4 bases between. The germline V gene has CDR1 SEHNR and CDR2 FQNEAQ (reference sequence). The CDR3 runs 12 residues. CDR3: CASSLGGQPQHF. The CDR3 coding sequence is TGTGCCAGCAGCTTAGGAGGTCAGCCCCAGCATTTT.

In its sample, this clone was seen once. The gene calls are TRBV11-2 and TRBJ2-1; maybe TRBD2 (5 bases). V lost 4 bases and J lost 9, with 10 bases in between. The CDR3 consists of 12 residues. Germline CDR1 is SGHAT and CDR2 is FQNNGV. CDR3 amino acids: CASSSDRGEQFF. CDR3 in DNA: TGTGCCAGCAGCTCTGACCGGGGTGAGCAGTTCTTC. The variable domain in full, with the rest retrieved from reference TRBV11-2 and TRBJ2-1, is EAGVAQSPRYKIIEKRQSVAFWCNPISGHATLYWYQQILGQGPKLLIQFQNNGVVDDSQLPKDRFSAERLKGVDSTLKIQPAKLEDSAVYLCASSSDRGEQFFGPGTRLTVL.

The chain joins TRBV2 to TRBJ2-5, with D tentatively TRBD2 (6 bases). The germline gives CDR1 SNHLY, CDR2 FYNNEI. Deletions cut 7 bases from V and 2 bases from J, with 17 bases between. The length of the CDR3 is 15 residues. The CDR3 DNA sequence: TGTGCCAGCATGGGAGACGGCGGGGCACAAGAGACCCAGTACTTC. It yields the protein CASMGDGGAQETQYF. The full variable domain, in which reference TRBV2 and TRBJ2-5 provide the parts outside the CDR3, is EPEVTQTPSHQVTQMGQEVILRCVPISNHLYFYWYRQILGQKVEFLVSFYNNEISEKSEIFDDQFSVERPDGSNFTLKIRSTKLEDSAMYFCASMGDGGAQETQYFGPGTRLLVL.

The chain recombines TRBV11-2 with TRBJ2-2; no firm D call. Germline values: CDR1 SGHAT, CDR2 FQNNGV. The CDR3 length is 12 residues. V shed 8 bases and J shed 7 bases, with 11 bases lying between them. The CDR3 here is CASLRVGGELFF. The DNA of the CDR3 is TGTGCCAGCCTCCGGGTGGGCGGGGAGCTGTTTTTT.

The genes are TRBV7-3 and TRBJ2-5; a possible D gene is TRBD2 (6 bases). Germline V CDR1 and CDR2: SGHTA, FQGTGA. Trimming left V 5 bases short and J 3 bases short, with 13 bases between. The CDR3 spans 14 residues. The CDR3 region has the DNA TGTGCCAGCAGCCCCGCGACTAGTAAAGAGACCCAGTACTTC. Translation gives CASSPATSKETQYF.

This chain links TRBV10-1 with TRBJ2-3; TRBD2 matches at 8 bases. With 0 bases clipped from V and 7 bases from J, the junction kept 9 bases outside the gene matches. CDR3 length: 16 amino acids. CDR1 is WNHNN, CDR2 SYGVQD, per germline (reference sequence). CDR3 sequence: CASSESTSGGWNTQYF. The CDR3 DNA reads TGCGCCAGCAGTGAGTCCACTAGCGGAGGTTGGAATACGCAGTATTTT.

As DNA, the CDR3 is TGTGCCAGTAGCGGGAGTGAGATCCACGAGCAGTACTTC. Encoded protein: CASSGSEIHEQYF. The gene calls are TRBV19 and TRBJ2-7, with D perhaps TRBD2 (6 bases). V gave up 6 bases and J gave up 5 bases, with 14 bases separating them. Per germline, CDR1 LNHDA and CDR2 SQIVND (reference sequence). The CDR3 consists of 13 residues. Looking up the rest from reference TRBV19 and TRBJ2-7 gives the full variable domain: DGGITQSPKYLFRKEGQNVTLSCEQNLNHDAMYWYRQDPGQGLRLIYYSQIVNDFQKGDIAEGYSVSREKKESFPLTVTSAQKNPTAFYLCASSGSEIHEQYFGPGTRLTVT.

The chain couples TRBV28 to TRBJ2-7; TRBD2 is a possible D gene (6 bases). This CDR3 has 12 residues. Looked up from germline, CDR1 is MDHEN and CDR2 is SYDVKM. V was clipped by 5 bases and J by 4 bases, with 9 bases between them. The CDR3 here is CASSTSSYEQYF. The DNA of the CDR3 is TGTGCCAGCAGTACTAGCAGTTACGAGCAGTACTTC.

The rearrangement joins TRBV3-1 (or the pseudogene TRBV3-2) to TRBJ2-7; possibly TRBD1 for D (6 bases). V shed 1 base and J shed 6 bases, with 10 bases lying between them. CDR3 length: 13 amino acids. Germline V gene data show CDR1 as LGHDT and CDR2 as YNNKEL (reference sequence). Here the CDR3 reads CASSQGDKGEQYF. CDR3 DNA: TGTGCCAGCAGCCAAGGGGACAAGGGCGAGCAGTACTTC.